This T cell receptor (beta chain) was sequenced in a study of human T cells and chemical hapten exposure. General study findings and limits: Significantly more large CDR3 similarity clusters arose among expanded TCRs than among controls.

This clonotype has a count of ten or more. Its specificity is not known. Germline trimming cut 6 bases from V and 5 bases from J; bases unmatched to any gene: 9. The CDR3 loop spans 15 amino acids. Germline CDR1 MNHEY, CDR2 SMNVEV (reference sequence). TCRdb used MiXCR to reprocess the RACE reads, holding one entry per CDR3 protein. Of about 250,000 distinct CDR3 sequences in the sample, approximately 8% were seen once. Sample time point: pre-sensitization, week 0. Noted treatment: therapeutic diphenylcyclopropenone sensitization with weekly scalp DPC. Unfractionated whole blood was the source of the extracted total RNA.

The input for sequencing was whole blood, taken in connection with sensitization to the hapten diphenylcyclopropenone (DPC). This receptor was identified in a young man with alopecia areata. Some clones in this sample may be carry-over from other donors' samples. This rearrangement joins TRBV27 to TRBJ1-4; 7 positions agree with TRBD1. DNA for the CDR3: TGTGCCAGCAGGATGGAGGGGGCGACGAATGAAAAACTGTTTTTT. This codes for CASRMEGATNEKLFF.